This T cell receptor beta chain was observed in a study of OX40 agonist ivuxolimab in advanced cancers. This clone was found once. TCRdb keeps only in-frame clones here, not all; method: immunoSEQ multiplex PCR. The sample consists of approximately 59,000 clones, about 85% of them appearing once. The CDR3 is 15 residues long. The receptor comes from an adult with an advanced solid tumor such as melanoma, head and neck, liver or kidney cancer. V is TRBV21-1 and J is TRBJ2-4. TRBV21-1 has pseudogene status. Sequencing was performed on CD4+ or CD8+ T cells sorted from blood, taken in a trial of the OX40 agonist ivuxolimab. The DNA for the CDR3 is TGTGCCAGCAGCTCGGAGGCGGACACCAAAAACATTCAGTACTTC. Translating gives CASSSEADTKNIQYF.